This T cell receptor beta chain appears in the sequencing data of a study of persistence of HIV-infected CD4 T cells. With respect to this clone: The target antigen is unknown.

J lost 5 bases, V lost 1 base, and 4 bases had no gene match. Germline CDR1 reads SGHTA; CDR2 reads FQGNSA. The CDR3 runs 15 residues. This was the immunoSEQ version 4 assay in survey mode. The table came from immunoSEQ multiplex PCR; TCRdb's copy has only in-frame clones and leaves some out. The sample shows over 30,000 clones, about 81% of them seen only once. Cells were stimulated with overlapping HIV-1 Gag 15-mer peptides. Memory cells lacking CD40L and CD69 with high CD45RO were sorted. The TCR sequence derives from an adult with HIV. The donor label of this sample is uncertain. The sequenced sample was cultured CD4+ T cells from PBMCs, obtained from a patient who received antiretroviral therapy. The chain employs TRBV7-2 and TRBJ2-3; 9 nucleotides line up with TRBD2. The CDR3 DNA follows: TGTGCCAGCAGCTTAGGGCTAGCGGGGCAAGATACGCAGTATTTT. Protein product: CASSLGLAGQDTQYF.